Shown below are 2 T cell receptor beta chains from a single sample sequenced in a study of CD8+CD57+ T cells in acquired aplastic anemia (dated by TCRdb to between 2018 and 2020). The sequencing machine was an Illumina HiSeq 2000. Genomic DNA served as template for TCR beta VDJ combination and CDR3 sequence profiling. In-frame beta chains were kept once TCRdb had trimmed the public reads at Q25 with fastp and called clones with MiXCR. A single entry per CDR3 protein holds the most common genes and DNA from its merged rows. The sample yields 300,000 or so distinct CDR3 sequences; about three fifths were counted once. 1% to 1.5% of the sample rests with the top ten. Patients chosen for sequencing had shown expansion of CD8+CD57+ cells by flow cytometry. The specimen was sorted CD4+, CD8+, or CD8+CD57+ T cells (not recorded which) from PBMCs. All receptors come from a human donor with aplastic anemia.

This chain joins TRBV6-5 and TRBJ1-5; 7 nucleotides line up with TRBD1. CDR3 length: 15 residues. CDR1 is MNHEY, CDR2 SVGAGI, per germline. The V and J ends lost 5 bases and 1 base, in that order; junction bases with no gene match: 5. This CDR3 reads CASSKTTGSNQPQHF. In nucleotides, the CDR3 is TGTGCCAGCAGTAAAACGACAGGGAGCAATCAGCCCCAGCATTTT.

In this sample, this clonotype turned up a few times. V usage is TRBV5-8 and J usage is TRBJ2-7; 10 nucleotides line up with TRBD2. The trim removed 2 bases at V and 1 base at J, leaving 3 bases unmatched. CDR3 size: 15 residues. Germline CDR1 is SGHTS and CDR2 is YDEGEE. CDR3 residues: CASSLLSGGSYEQYF. The CDR3 DNA reads as TGTGCCAGCAGCTTACTTAGCGGGGGGTCCTACGAGCAGTACTTC.